The TCR beta chain under discussion was sequenced for a study of T cells in Graves' hyperthyroidism and ophthalmopathy. Broader study findings: Stable hyperthyroidism was told apart from ophthalmopathy by a model built on 13 V-J features.

This clonotype was detected ten times or more. The target antigen is unknown. RNA transcripts gave rise to amplified TCR beta CDR3 regions. A first-round RT-PCR of the TCR CDR3 used the HTBI primer set. Using its own MiXCR run on the multiplex PCR reads, TCRdb lists one record per CDR3 protein. The table records 340,000 or so distinct CDR3 sequences, 16% of them present only once. Sequenced material: blood. The clonotype comes from a man aged 25 to 40 with Graves' hyperthyroidism.

CDR3 sequence reads: CASSLGGLVSDEQFF. The CDR3 region has the DNA TGCGCCAGCAGCTTGGGGGGACTAGTATCCGATGAGCAGTTCTTC. The V and J genes are TRBV5-1 and TRBJ2-1; 8 nucleotides match TRBD2. The CDR3 is 15 amino acids. The trim removed 0 bases at V and 8 bases at J, leaving 7 bases unmatched. Germline values: CDR1 SGHRS, CDR2 YFSETQ.